The text below deals with one T cell receptor (beta chain). Its cognate antigen has yet to be identified. Base-call qualities are not available, and no considerably larger clone is one nucleotide away. Libraries were made using the immunoSEQ multiplex PCR assay. This immuneACCESS table, as held by TCRdb, lists in-frame sequences with V and J called but not all clones. Of the missing ones, under half trace to an unresolved V gene in checked studies; the others have no known cause. This sample holds some 120,000 clones; approximately 90% were observed only once. 1.1% of the sample is in the top ten clones. This sample stems from a study of control samples from healthy donors and cancer patients (dated by TCRdb to the early 2020s). From its cysteine to its phenylalanine, the CDR3 spans 14 amino acids. This entry keeps only the CDR3 DNA: 42 bases, framed from base 1. Trimming takes 3 bases off V and 1 base off J; junction bases not matched to a gene: 3. As encoded in the germline V gene, CDR1 is SGHRS while CDR2 is YFSETQ.

The receptor chain draws on TRBV5-1 and TRBJ1-1, and TRBD1 aligns with 7 junction nucleotides. The sequenced sample was PBMCs. The receptor comes from a woman between 45 and 60 years old with colorectal cancer. This receptor has the CDR3 CASSSRTGNTEAFF. In nucleotide form, the sequence is TGCGCCAGCAGCTCGCGGACAGGGAACACTGAAGCTTTCTTT. Supplemented by the reference TRBV5-1 and TRBJ1-1 proteins around the CDR3, the complete variable domain is KAGVTQTPRYLIKTRGQQVTLSCSPISGHRSVSWYQQTPGQGLQFLFEYFSETQRNKGNFPGRFSGRQFSNSRSEMNVSTLELGDSALYLCASSSRTGNTEAFFGQGTRLTVV.